This TCR beta chain was sequenced in a study of control samples from healthy donors and cancer patients. In this sample, this clone turned up once. CDR1 is MGHRA and CDR2 is YSYEKL in the germline V gene. V was pared by 4 bases and J by 10 bases, with 14 bases between. The CDR3 totals 13 residues. This table comes from immunoSEQ multiplex PCR, and its TCRdb copy is limited to in-frame clones, with some not included. The repertoire holds about 110,000 clones, approximately 84% seen once, with roughly 6.5% in the top ten. Sequenced: blood. This TCR came from a man aged 18 to 35 in good health. The rearrangement joins TRBV4-1 to TRBJ2-1; D not certain. The CDR3 nucleotides are TGCGCCAGCAGCCGGAGTCCCCCCAGGGAGCAGTTCTTC. It yields the protein CASSRSPPREQFF.